These 22 T cell receptor beta chains originate from one sample sequenced in a study of post-analysis software for immune sequencing data. Study results and caveats: There were roughly 5 TRBV segments more frequent in patients than controls, and TRBV5-6, TRBV5-1 and TRBV20-1 were among them.

Their antigen targets remain unknown. Each TCR beta cDNA library carried unique molecular identifiers. TCRdb reanalysed the PCR reads using MiXCR and keeps one entry per CDR3 protein. The top ten hold about 5.6% of the sample, which has roughly 540,000 distinct CDR3 sequences, 34% seen once. Sequences were obtained from blood. Receptors originate from a girl aged 2 to 17 with multiple sclerosis.

This chain connects TRBV24-1 to TRBJ2-5; a possible D gene is TRBD2 (5 bases). Germline V CDR1 and CDR2: KGHDR, SFDVKD. The CDR3 sequence is 14 residues long. The V end was cut by 9 bases, the J end by 5 bases, with 18 bases between. CDR3 region: CATGRSGGFETQYF. For the CDR3, the DNA is TGTGCCACCGGGCGGTCAGGCGGGTTCGAGACCCAGTACTTC.

CDR3 loop: CASSLHVDEQFF. DNA of the CDR3: TGTGCCAGCAGCTTACATGTGGATGAGCAGTTCTTC. V usage is TRBV11-3 and J usage is TRBJ2-1; D is unresolved. Trimming pared 2 bases from V and 8 bases from J, leaving 7 bases between. The CDR3 consists of 12 residues. Germline V gives CDR1 SGHNT, CDR2 YENEEA.

The chain joins TRBV18 to TRBJ1-1; no definite D call. Germline V gene sequence: CDR1 KGHSH, CDR2 LQKENI. The V gene lost 8 bases and the J gene lost 5 bases, with 9 bases spanning the gap. CDR3 length: 11 residues. CDR3 residues: CASERETEAFF. CDR3 sequence (DNA): TGTGCCAGCGAGCGAGAGACTGAAGCTTTCTTT.

The chain links TRBV21-1 to TRBJ2-1; the listed D gene, TRBD1, was not tested against the DNA. TRBV21-1 is shown as a pseudogene. This CDR3 has 13 amino acids. This chain's CDR3 is CASVTTDNNEQFF. The CDR3 bases are TGTGCCAGTGTTACGACAGATAACAATGAGCAGTTCTTC.

This clonotype has only one observation. This chain joins TRBV4-1 and TRBJ2-5; D possibly corresponds to TRBD1 (5 bases). CDR3 length: 17 residues. The V and J ends lost 0 bases and 4 bases respectively, with 18 bases between them. CDR1 MGHRA and CDR2 YSYEKL come from the germline V gene. CDR3 bases: TGCGCCAGCAGCCAAGATTCCGCAGGGATAGTGGGAGAGACCCAGTACTTC. Its protein product is CASSQDSAGIVGETQYF.

This chain links TRBV6-5 with TRBJ2-7; possibly TRBD2 for D (5 bases). The V gene's germline CDR1 is MNHEY and CDR2 SVGAGI. The CDR3 contains 14 residues. Trimming stripped 5 bases from V and 3 bases from J, with 14 bases between. CDR3 sequence reads: CASSRGVGNYEQYF. The DNA for the CDR3 is TGTGCCAGCAGTCGGGGAGTTGGGAACTACGAGCAGTACTTC.

This clonotype turned up a few times. The rearrangement links TRBV29-1 to TRBJ1-2; D is perhaps TRBD1 (5 bases). Germline V gene data show CDR1 as SQVTM and CDR2 as ANQGSEA. Trimming shortened V by 5 bases and J by 5 bases, and 15 bases separated the two germline ends. The CDR3 sequence is 13 residues long. CDR3 nucleotides: TGCAGCGTTAGGCGGCCGGGGGAGTATGGCTACACCTTC. Amino acid sequence: CSVRRPGEYGYTF.

This chain connects TRBV28 to TRBJ2-1, with 8 positions matching TRBD2. The CDR3 is 16 amino acids. Per the germline V gene, CDR1 is MDHEN and CDR2 is SYDVKM. V lost 4 bases to trimming and J lost 12 bases; unmatched junction nucleotides: 17. The CDR3 loop reads CASSSPIRGGVYGQFF. The CDR3 coding sequence is TGTGCCAGCAGTTCACCCATCCGGGGGGGAGTCTATGGGCAGTTCTTC.

CDR3 bases: TGCGCCAGCAGCCATGTCGGCCGCCCCAATGAGCAGTACTTC. Translation: CASSHVGRPNEQYF. The chain is built from TRBV4-1 and TRBJ2-4; D is undetermined. The ends were cut back, 3 bases at V and 13 bases at J, with 19 bases in the middle. CDR3 size: 14 residues. Looked up from germline, CDR1 is MGHRA and CDR2 is YSYEKL.

In this sample, this clonotype turned up a few times. A read error may produce the germline difference seen at one junction end. The chain is built from TRBV10-3 and TRBJ2-1, with TRBD2 identical over 13 bases. CDR1 and CDR2 from the germline V gene are ENHRY and SYGVKD. The CDR3 covers 14 residues. CDR3 nucleotide sequence: TGTACCATCAGCCTCGGACTAGCGGGGGCTGAGCAGTTCTTC. Residues: CTISLGLAGAEQFF.

This clonotype was recorded many times. DNA of the CDR3: TGTGCCAGCAGTTTGCAGAGCACAGATACGCAGTATTTT. Protein product: CASSLQSTDTQYF. The rearrangement uses TRBV27 and TRBJ2-3; D gene unclear. The CDR3 has 13 amino acids. Germline V CDR1 and CDR2: MNHEY, SMNVEV (reference sequence). V gave up 3 bases and J gave up 0 bases, with 4 bases separating them.

The chain combines TRBV3-1 with TRBJ2-5; 9 bases are shared with TRBD1. The ends lost 0 bases at V and 3 bases at J; junction bases unmatched: 11. Germline CDR1 is LGHDT and CDR2 is YNNKEL (reference sequence). The CDR3 contains 18 residues. The CDR3 nucleotides read TGTGCCAGCAGCCAAGATTTCCGTAGGGACAGGGCGGAAGAGACCCAGTACTTC. The encoded protein is CASSQDFRRDRAEETQYF.

V usage is TRBV9 and J usage is TRBJ2-5, with D unclear. The V and J ends lost 0 bases and 11 bases respectively, with 14 bases between them. The CDR3 is 13 residues long. Germline CDR1 reads SGDLS; CDR2 reads YYNGEE. The CDR3 loop reads CASSVDLGDEQYF. Here the CDR3 DNA reads TGTGCCAGCAGCGTAGATTTGGGTGATGAGCAGTACTTC. The full variable domain, its missing parts supplied by reference TRBV9 and TRBJ2-5, is DSGVTQTPKHLITATGQRVTLRCSPRSGDLSVYWYQQSLDQGLQFLIQYYNGEERAKGNILERFSAQQFPDLHSELNLSSLELGDSALYFCASSVDLGDEQYFGPGTRLLVL.

This clonotype was counted many times. The chain combines TRBV10-3 with TRBJ2-7, with D unresolved. CDR1 is ENHRY and CDR2 is SYGVKD in the germline V gene. This CDR3 region has 13 residues. Trimming removed 5 bases from V and 1 base from J, with 9 bases in between. The CDR3 here is CAISTATSYEQYF. CDR3 DNA: TGTGCCATCAGTACGGCTACGTCCTACGAGCAGTACTTC.

The J gene is TRBJ2-1, the V gene TRBV7-8; 11 nucleotides align to TRBD2. After removal of 1 base from V and 3 bases from J, the junction contained 2 bases not matched to a gene. The CDR3 spans 16 residues. The germline V gene has CDR1 SGHVS and CDR2 FQNEAQ. The CDR3 sequence is CASSLGGTSGYNEQFF. The CDR3 nucleotides are TGTGCCAGCAGCTTAGGGGGGACTAGCGGCTACAATGAGCAGTTCTTC.

This chain links TRBV10-3 with TRBJ2-7, with D perhaps matching TRBD1 or TRBD2 (5 bases each). The CDR3 covers 14 residues. Germline CDR1 is ENHRY and CDR2 is SYGVKD. The V gene lost 6 bases and the J gene lost 2 bases, with 14 bases spanning the gap. Here the CDR3 reads CAIRPGRDTYEQYF. Here the CDR3 DNA reads TGTGCCATCAGGCCGGGACGAGACACCTACGAGCAGTACTTC.

This clonotype was seen a handful of times. The CDR3 DNA reads as TGTGCCAGCAGTTTGGTGGCGGGGGCCGTCACAGATACGCAGTATTTT. Translating gives CASSLVAGAVTDTQYF. The genes are TRBV27 and TRBJ2-3, with D tentatively TRBD2 (7 bases). The germline gives CDR1 MNHEY, CDR2 SMNVEV (reference sequence). The CDR3 length is 16 residues. V was clipped by 3 bases and J by 2 bases, with 15 bases between them.

This clonotype was counted only a few times. This sequence joins TRBV6-1 and TRBJ1-5; TRBD1 aligns across 7 bases. The CDR3 consists of 14 residues. The junction had 2 bases not matched to a gene; V was cut back by 1 base and J by 5 bases. Germline V CDR1 and CDR2: MNHNS, SASEGT. Here the CDR3 reads CASSEGQGYQPQHF. For the CDR3, the DNA is TGTGCCAGCAGTGAAGGACAGGGTTATCAGCCCCAGCATTTT.

This clonotype was recorded a few times. The chain has TRBV20-1 and TRBJ2-5; D unclear. V was pared by 5 bases and J by 0 bases, with 10 bases between. This CDR3 has 13 residues. In germline, CDR1 is DFQATT, CDR2 SNEGSKA (reference sequence). The chain's CDR3 is CSARAPYQETQYF. In DNA, the CDR3 is TGCAGTGCTCGAGCCCCGTACCAAGAGACCCAGTACTTC.

The CDR3 sequence: CASSFRDESYEQYF. The CDR3, as DNA: TGTGCCAGCAGCTTCCGGGACGAGAGCTACGAGCAGTACTTC. The V call is TRBV13, the J call TRBJ2-7; D may match TRBD1 or TRBD2 (5 bases each). CDR1 is PRHDT, CDR2 FYEKMQ, per germline (reference sequence). This CDR3 has 14 residues. The V end lost 3 bases, the J end lost 3 bases, and 12 bases lay between the germline ends. Full variable domain (missing parts from reference TRBV13 and TRBJ2-7): AAGVIQSPRHLIKEKRETATLKCYPIPRHDTVYWYQQGPGQDPQFLISFYEKMQSDKGSIPDRFSAQQFSDYHSELNMSSLELGDSALYFCASSFRDESYEQYFGPGTRLTVT.

This clonotype came up a few times. The chain employs TRBV15 and TRBJ2-5, with D perhaps TRBD1 or TRBD2 (6 bases each). V was clipped by 5 bases and J by 0 bases, with 16 bases between them. CDR1 LNHNV and CDR2 YYDKDF come from the germline V gene (reference sequence). The CDR3 extends over 16 amino acids. As DNA, the CDR3 is TGTGCCACCAGCCCAGGCCGCGGGGACAACCAAGAGACCCAGTACTTC. Its protein is CATSPGRGDNQETQYF.

The sample holds a few counts of this clonotype. The chain employs TRBV10-3 and TRBJ1-2; no firm D call. The CDR3 runs 13 residues. Germline V CDR1 and CDR2: ENHRY, SYGVKD. V gave up 3 bases and J gave up 5 bases, with 10 bases separating them. This chain's CDR3 is CAISEGQQYGYTF. The CDR3 DNA sequence: TGTGCCATCAGTGAAGGGCAGCAATATGGCTACACCTTC.